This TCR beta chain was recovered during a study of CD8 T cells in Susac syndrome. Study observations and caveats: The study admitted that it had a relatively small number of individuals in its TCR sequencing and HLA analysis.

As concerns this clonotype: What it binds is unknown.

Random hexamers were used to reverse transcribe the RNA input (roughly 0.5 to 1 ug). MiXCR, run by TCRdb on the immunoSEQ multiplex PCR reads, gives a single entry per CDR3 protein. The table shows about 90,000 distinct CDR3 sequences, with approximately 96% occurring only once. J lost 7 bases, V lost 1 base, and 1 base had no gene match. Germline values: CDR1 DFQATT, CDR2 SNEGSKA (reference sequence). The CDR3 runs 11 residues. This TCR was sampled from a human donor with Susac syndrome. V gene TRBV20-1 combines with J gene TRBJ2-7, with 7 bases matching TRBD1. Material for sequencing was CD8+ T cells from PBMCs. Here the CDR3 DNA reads TGCAGTGCTAGAGCGGACAGGGAGCAGTACTTC. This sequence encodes CSARADREQYF.